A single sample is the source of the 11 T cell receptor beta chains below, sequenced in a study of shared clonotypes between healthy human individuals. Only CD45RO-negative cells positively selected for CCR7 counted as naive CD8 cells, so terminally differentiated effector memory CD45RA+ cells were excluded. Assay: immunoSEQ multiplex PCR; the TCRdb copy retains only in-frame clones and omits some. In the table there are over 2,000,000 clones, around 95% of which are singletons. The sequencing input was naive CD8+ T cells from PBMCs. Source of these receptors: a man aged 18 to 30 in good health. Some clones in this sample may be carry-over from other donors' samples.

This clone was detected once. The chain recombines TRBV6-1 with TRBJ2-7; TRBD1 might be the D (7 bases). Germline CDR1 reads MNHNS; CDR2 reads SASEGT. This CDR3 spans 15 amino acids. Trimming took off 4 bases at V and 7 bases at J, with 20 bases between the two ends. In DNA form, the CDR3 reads TGTGCCAGCAGTGTATTGCGGGACAGCGGAGGGGAGCAGTACTTC. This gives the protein CASSVLRDSGGEQYF.

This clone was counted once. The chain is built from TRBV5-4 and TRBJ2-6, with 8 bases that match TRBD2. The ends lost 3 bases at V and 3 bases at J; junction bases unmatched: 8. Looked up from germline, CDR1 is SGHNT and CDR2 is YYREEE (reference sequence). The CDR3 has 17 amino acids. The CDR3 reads CASSSGPRGDGANVLTF. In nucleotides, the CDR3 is TGTGCCAGCAGCTCGGGACCGCGGGGGGATGGGGCCAACGTCCTGACTTTC.

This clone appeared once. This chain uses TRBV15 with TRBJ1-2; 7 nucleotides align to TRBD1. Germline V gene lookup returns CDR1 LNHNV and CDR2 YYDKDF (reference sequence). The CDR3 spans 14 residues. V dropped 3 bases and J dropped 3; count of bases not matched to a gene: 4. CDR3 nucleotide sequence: TGTGCCACCAGCAGCGCAGGGGGGGACTATGGCTACACCTTC. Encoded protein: CATSSAGGDYGYTF.

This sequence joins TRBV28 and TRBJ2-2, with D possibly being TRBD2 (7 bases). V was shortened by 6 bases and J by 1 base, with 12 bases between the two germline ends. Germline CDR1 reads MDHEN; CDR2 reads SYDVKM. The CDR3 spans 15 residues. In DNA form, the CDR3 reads TGTGCCAGCAGAGAGGGAGGGGGGAACACCGGGGAGCTGTTTTTT. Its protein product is CASREGGGNTGELFF.

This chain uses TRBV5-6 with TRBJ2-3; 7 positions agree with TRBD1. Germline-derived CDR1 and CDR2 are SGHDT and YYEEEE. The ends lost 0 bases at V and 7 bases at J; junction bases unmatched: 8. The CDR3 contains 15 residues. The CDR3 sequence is CASSLAGGPHNTQYF. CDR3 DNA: TGTGCCAGCAGCTTGGCAGGGGGTCCACATAATACGCAGTATTTT. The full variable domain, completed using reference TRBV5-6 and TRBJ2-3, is DAGVTQSPTHLIKTRGQQVTLRCSPKSGHDTVSWYQQALGQGPQFIFQYYEEEERQRGNFPDRFSGHQFPNYSSELNVNALLLGDSALYLCASSLAGGPHNTQYFGPGTRLTVL.

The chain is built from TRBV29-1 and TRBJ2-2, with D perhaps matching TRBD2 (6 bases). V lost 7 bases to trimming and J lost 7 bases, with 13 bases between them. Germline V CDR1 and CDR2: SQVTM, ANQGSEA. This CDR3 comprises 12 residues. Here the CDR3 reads CSGRTGGGELFF. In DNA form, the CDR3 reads TGCAGCGGCCGAACCGGGGGCGGGGAGCTGTTTTTT.

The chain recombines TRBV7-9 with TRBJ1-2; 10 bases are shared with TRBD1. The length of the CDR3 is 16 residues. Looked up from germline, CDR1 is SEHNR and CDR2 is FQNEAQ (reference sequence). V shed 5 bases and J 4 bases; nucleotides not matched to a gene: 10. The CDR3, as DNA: TGTGCCAGCAGCACAAACCCCGGGACAGGGGTCTATGGCTACACCTTC. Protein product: CASSTNPGTGVYGYTF.

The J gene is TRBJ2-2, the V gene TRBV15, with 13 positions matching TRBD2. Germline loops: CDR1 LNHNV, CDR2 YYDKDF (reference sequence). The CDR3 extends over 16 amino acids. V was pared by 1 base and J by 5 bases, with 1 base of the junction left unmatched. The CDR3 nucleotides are TGTGCCACCAGCAGAGCGACTAGCGGGAGGACCGGGGAGCTGTTTTTT. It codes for CATSRATSGRTGELFF.

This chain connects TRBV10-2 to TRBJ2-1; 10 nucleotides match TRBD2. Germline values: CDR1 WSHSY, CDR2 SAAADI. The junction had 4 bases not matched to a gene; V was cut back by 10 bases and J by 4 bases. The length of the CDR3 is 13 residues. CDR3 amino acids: CATGTSAYNEQFF. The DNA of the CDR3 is TGCGCCACCGGGACTAGCGCTTACAATGAGCAGTTCTTC.

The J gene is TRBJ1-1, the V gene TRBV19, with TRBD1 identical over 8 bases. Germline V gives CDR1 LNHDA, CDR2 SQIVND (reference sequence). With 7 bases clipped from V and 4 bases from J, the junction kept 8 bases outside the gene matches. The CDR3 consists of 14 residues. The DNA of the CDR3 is TGTGCCAGTACCCTCGGACAGGGACCCACTGAAGCTTTCTTT. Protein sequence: CASTLGQGPTEAFF. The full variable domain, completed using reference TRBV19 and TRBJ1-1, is DGGITQSPKYLFRKEGQNVTLSCEQNLNHDAMYWYRQDPGQGLRLIYYSQIVNDFQKGDIAEGYSVSREKKESFPLTVTSAQKNPTAFYLCASTLGQGPTEAFFGQGTRLTVV.

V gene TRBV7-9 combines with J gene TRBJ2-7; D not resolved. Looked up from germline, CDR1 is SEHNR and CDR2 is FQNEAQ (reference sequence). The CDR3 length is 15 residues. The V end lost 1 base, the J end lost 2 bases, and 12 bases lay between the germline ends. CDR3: CASSLDKARAYEQYF. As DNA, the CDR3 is TGTGCCAGCAGCTTAGATAAGGCGCGTGCCTACGAGCAGTACTTC.